This TCR beta chain was profiled in a study of blood T cells in healthy people across ages. This clonotype was observed a few times. Its antigen is unidentified. A second PCR of 7 to 11 cycles used a sample-barcoded 5' primer and a J-beta primer mix. A tag from a template-switch adaptor with 12 random nucleotides marked each cDNA molecule. From the 5' RACE reads, TCRdb called clonotypes with MiXCR, one entry per CDR3 protein. Among 1.5 million to 2 million distinct CDR3 sequences listed, almost 35% were seen once. General study results and limits: Leaving the PBMCs unsorted stopped any conclusive comparison of naive versus antigen-experienced cells. In older individuals, TCR beta diversity per million T cells was lower, falling roughly linearly with age. Nothing was known about donor CMV status, and this possibly confounded expanded clonotype changes.

The length of the CDR3 is 14 residues. Germline V gene data show CDR1 as DFQATT and CDR2 as SNEGSKA (reference sequence). Trimming took 3 bases from V and 5 from J, leaving 16 bases between them. The TCR sequence derives from a woman aged 25 to 39 in good health. The sequenced sample was blood. The V and J genes are TRBV20-1 and TRBJ2-5; no firm D call. This CDR3 is CSARRGSFLETQYF. CDR3 coding DNA: TGCAGTGCTAGGCGAGGTAGCTTTTTGGAGACCCAGTACTTC.